These 7 T cell receptor beta chains were all obtained from the same sample, sequenced in a study of identical twins. Via MiXCR, TCRdb re-called the 5' RACE reads, giving one row per CDR3 protein. The sample has approximately 300,000 distinct CDR3 sequences, roughly 9.7% seen once; the top ten hold roughly 7%. In addition, the sample was reused for a study of yellow fever vaccine responses in identical twins.

Sequencing input: CD8+ T cells sorted from blood. The source of these receptors is a woman aged 18 to 35 in good health.

This clonotype was seen repeatedly, ten times or more. V and J are TRBV12-3 or TRBV12-4 and TRBJ2-3, with 8 bases that match TRBD2. This CDR3 comprises 17 residues. J was trimmed by 8 bases and V by 3 bases; bases with no gene match: 16. The CDR3 DNA is TGTGCCAGCAGTTTTCTCAACTCGGGACTAGTTATCGGTACGCAGTATTTT. It codes for CASSFLNSGLVIGTQYF.

The chain uses TRBV5-5 and TRBJ2-7; 7 bases agree with TRBD1. The germline CDR1 and CDR2 sequences are SGHKS and YYEKEE (reference sequence). CDR3 length: 13 amino acids. V trimming: 5 bases; J trimming: 13 bases; junction bases outside the gene matches: 15. CDR3 bases: TGTGCCAGCAGAGGACAGGAGCTGTCTGGGCATTACTTC. This codes for CASRGQELSGHYF.

On this clonotype itself: A much larger clone differs by one base, so this may be a read error. V and J are TRBV20-1 and TRBJ2-1, with TRBD2 matching over 7 bases. The germline V gene has CDR1 DFQATT and CDR2 SNEGSKA (reference sequence). This CDR3 contains 15 residues. The CDR3, as DNA: TGCTGTGCTCACCCAGCGGGGAGCTCCTACAATGAGCAGTTCTTC. It yields the protein CCAHPAGSSYNEQFF.

In this sample, this clonotype turned up many times. V is TRBV20-1 and J is TRBJ1-1, with a weak D call TRBD1 (5 bases). Trimming pared 1 base from V and 3 bases from J, leaving 9 bases between. CDR1 and CDR2 from the germline V gene are DFQATT and SNEGSKA (reference sequence). The CDR3 sequence is 13 residues long. The CDR3 spells CSARGDGDTEAFF. DNA for the CDR3: TGCAGTGCTAGAGGGGACGGAGACACTGAAGCTTTCTTT.

The table lists this clonotype with a few counts. The chain carries TRBV7-9 and TRBJ2-2; D uncertain. Trimming stripped 5 bases from V and 12 bases from J, with 7 bases between. CDR1 is SEHNR, CDR2 FQNEAQ, per germline (reference sequence). The CDR3 length is 10 residues. CDR3 sequence reads: CASSPTQLFF. DNA for the CDR3: TGTGCCAGCAGCCCCACTCAGCTGTTTTTT.

The V and J genes are TRBV9 and TRBJ2-2; D not resolved. Germline V lookup: CDR1 SGDLS, CDR2 YYNGEE. Trimming took off 4 bases at V and 4 bases at J, with 14 bases between the two ends. There are 15 residues in the CDR3. In DNA form, the CDR3 reads TGTGCCAGCAGCACGCGAAGTGTCACCACCGGGGAGCTGTTTTTT. Amino acid sequence: CASSTRSVTTGELFF.

This rearrangement joins TRBV7-9 to TRBJ2-1; D remains unclear. From germline, CDR1 is SEHNR and CDR2 FQNEAQ (reference sequence). Deletions cut 5 bases from V and 0 bases from J, with 14 bases between. This CDR3 has 16 residues. CDR3 sequence (DNA): TGTGCCAGCAGCCGATTAGGGTTGAGCTCCTACAATGAGCAGTTCTTC. Protein product: CASSRLGLSSYNEQFF.